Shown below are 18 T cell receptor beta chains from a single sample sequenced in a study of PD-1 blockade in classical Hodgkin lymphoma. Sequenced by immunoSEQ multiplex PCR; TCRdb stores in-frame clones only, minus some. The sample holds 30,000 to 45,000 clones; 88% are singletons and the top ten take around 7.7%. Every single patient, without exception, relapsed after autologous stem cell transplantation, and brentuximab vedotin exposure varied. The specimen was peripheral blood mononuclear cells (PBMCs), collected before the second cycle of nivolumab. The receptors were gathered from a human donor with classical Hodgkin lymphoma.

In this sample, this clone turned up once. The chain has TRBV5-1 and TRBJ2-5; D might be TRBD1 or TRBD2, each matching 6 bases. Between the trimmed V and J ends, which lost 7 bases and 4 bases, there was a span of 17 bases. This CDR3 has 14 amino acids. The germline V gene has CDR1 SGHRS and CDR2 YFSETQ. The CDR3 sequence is CASGKGGGTETQYF. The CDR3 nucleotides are TGCGCCAGCGGCAAAGGAGGGGGAACAGAGACCCAGTACTTC. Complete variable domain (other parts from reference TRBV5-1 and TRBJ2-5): KAGVTQTPRYLIKTRGQQVTLSCSPISGHRSVSWYQQTPGQGLQFLFEYFSETQRNKGNFPGRFSGRQFSNSRSEMNVSTLELGDSALYLCASGKGGGTETQYFGPGTRLLVL.

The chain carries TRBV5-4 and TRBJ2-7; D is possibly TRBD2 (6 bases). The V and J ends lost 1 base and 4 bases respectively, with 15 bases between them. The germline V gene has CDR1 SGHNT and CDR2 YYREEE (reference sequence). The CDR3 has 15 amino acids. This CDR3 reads CASSLLREWGYEQYF. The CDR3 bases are TGTGCCAGCAGCTTGCTTCGGGAGTGGGGGTACGAGCAGTACTTC.

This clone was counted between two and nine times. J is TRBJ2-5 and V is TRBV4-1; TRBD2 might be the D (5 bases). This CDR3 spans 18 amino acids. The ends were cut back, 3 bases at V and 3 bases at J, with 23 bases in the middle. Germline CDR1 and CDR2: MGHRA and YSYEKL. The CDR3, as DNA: TGCGCCAGCAGCCAGGAGGTTAAGGACTCACCGGAGGAAGAGACCCAGTACTTC. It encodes CASSQEVKDSPEEETQYF.

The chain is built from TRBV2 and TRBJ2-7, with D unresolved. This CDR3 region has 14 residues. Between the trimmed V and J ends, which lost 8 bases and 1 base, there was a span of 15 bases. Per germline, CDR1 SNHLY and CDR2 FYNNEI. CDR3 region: CASLLGGISYEQYF. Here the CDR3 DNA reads TGTGCCAGCCTCCTTGGTGGGATATCCTACGAGCAGTACTTC.

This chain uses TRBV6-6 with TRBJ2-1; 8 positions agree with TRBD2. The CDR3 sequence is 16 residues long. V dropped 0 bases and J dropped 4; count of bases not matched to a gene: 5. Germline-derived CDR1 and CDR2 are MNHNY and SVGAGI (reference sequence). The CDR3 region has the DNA TGTGCCAGCAGTTACTCGGTGACTAGCGAATACAATGAGCAGTTCTTC. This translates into CASSYSVTSEYNEQFF.

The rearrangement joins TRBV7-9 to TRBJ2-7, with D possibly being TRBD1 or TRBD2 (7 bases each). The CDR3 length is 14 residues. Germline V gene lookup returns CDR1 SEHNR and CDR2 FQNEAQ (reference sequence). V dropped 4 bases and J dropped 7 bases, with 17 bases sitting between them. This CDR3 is CASSSGGGGAEQYF. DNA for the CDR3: TGTGCCAGCAGCTCGGGGGGAGGGGGCGCGGAGCAGTACTTC.

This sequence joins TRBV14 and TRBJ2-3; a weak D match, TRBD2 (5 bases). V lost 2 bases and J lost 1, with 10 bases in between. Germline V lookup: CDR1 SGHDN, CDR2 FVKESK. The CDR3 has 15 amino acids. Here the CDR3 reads CASSQTRGGTDTQYF. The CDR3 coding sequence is TGTGCCAGCAGCCAAACCCGGGGAGGCACAGATACGCAGTATTTT. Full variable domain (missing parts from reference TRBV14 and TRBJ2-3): EAGVTQFPSHSVIEKGQTVTLRCDPISGHDNLYWYRRVMGKEIKFLLHFVKESKQDESGMPNNRFLAERTGGTYSTLKVQPAELEDSGVYFCASSQTRGGTDTQYFGPGTRLTVL.

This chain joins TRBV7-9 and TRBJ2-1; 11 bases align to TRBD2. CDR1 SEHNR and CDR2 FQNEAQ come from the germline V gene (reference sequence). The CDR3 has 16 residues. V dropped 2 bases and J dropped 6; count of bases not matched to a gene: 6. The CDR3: CASSLLVAGGVNEQFF. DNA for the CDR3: TGTGCCAGCAGCTTATTGGTAGCGGGAGGGGTCAATGAGCAGTTCTTC.

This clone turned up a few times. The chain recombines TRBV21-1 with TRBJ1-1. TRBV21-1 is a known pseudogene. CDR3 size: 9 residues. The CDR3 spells CASSARGIF. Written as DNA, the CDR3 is TGTGCCAGCAGCGCTCGGGGGATCTTT.

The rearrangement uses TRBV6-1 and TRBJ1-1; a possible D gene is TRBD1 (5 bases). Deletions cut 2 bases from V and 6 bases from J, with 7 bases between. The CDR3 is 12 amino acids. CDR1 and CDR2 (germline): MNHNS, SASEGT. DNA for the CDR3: TGTGCCAGCAGTGAACGGGGCTCTGAAGCTTTCTTT. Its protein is CASSERGSEAFF.

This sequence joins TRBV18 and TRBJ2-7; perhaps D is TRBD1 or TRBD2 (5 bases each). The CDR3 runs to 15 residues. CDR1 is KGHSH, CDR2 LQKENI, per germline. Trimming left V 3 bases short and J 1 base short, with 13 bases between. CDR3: CASSPLGTPSYEQYF. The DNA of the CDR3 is TGTGCCAGCTCACCCCTGGGGACCCCGTCCTACGAGCAGTACTTC.

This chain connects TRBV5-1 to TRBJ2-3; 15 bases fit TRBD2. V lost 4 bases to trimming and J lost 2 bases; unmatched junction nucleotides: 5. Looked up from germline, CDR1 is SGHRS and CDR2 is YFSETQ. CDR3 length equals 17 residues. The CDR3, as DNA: TGCGCCAGCAGCCGAGGGACTAGCGGGAGGTCCACAGATACGCAGTATTTT. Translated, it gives CASSRGTSGRSTDTQYF.

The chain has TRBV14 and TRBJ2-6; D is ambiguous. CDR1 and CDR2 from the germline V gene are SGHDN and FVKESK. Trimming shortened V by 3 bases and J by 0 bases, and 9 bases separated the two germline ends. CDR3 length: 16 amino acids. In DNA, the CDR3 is TGTGCCAGCAGCCAGGGCTTAACCTCTGGGGCCAACGTCCTGACTTTC. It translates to CASSQGLTSGANVLTF.

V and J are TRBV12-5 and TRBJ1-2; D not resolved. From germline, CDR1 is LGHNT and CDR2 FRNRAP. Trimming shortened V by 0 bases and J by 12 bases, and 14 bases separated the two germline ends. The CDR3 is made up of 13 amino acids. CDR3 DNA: TGTGCTAGTGGTTTGGTATCGGATCCTTCGAACACCTTC. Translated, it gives CASGLVSDPSNTF. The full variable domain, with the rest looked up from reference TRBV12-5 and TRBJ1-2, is DARVTQTPRHKVTEMGQEVTMRCQPILGHNTVFWYRQTMMQGLELLAYFRNRAPLDDSGMPKDRFSAEMPDATLATLKIQPSEPRDSAVYFCASGLVSDPSNTFGSGTRLTVV.

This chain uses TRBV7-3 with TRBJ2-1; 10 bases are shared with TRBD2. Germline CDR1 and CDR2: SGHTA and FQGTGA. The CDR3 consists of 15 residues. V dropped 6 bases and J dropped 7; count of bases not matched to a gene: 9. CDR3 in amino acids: CASSNSGRLINEQFF. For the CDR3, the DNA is TGTGCCAGCAGTAATAGCGGGAGGCTTATAAATGAGCAGTTCTTC.

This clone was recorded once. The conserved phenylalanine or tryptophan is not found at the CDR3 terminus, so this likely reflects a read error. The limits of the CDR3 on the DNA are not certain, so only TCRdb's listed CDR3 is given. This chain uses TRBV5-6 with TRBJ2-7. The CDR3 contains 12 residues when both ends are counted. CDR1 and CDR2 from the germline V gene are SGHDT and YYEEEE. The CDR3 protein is CASSLEGSGPTA.

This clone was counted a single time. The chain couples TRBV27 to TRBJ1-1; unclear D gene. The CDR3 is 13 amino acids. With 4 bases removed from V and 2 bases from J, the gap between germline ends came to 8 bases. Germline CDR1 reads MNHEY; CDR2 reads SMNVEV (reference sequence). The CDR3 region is CASSSQLNTEAFF. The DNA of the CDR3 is TGTGCCAGCAGTTCACAGTTAAACACTGAAGCTTTCTTT.

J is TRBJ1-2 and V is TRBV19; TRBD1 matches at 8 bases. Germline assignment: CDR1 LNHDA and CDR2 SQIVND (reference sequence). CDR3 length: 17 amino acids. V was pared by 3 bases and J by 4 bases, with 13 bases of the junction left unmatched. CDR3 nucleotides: TGTGCCAGTAGTATCGGGGTTGACAGGGGCCTTGGCTATGGCTACACCTTC. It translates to CASSIGVDRGLGYGYTF.